The 30 T cell receptor beta chains given below trace back to one sample, sequenced in a study of T-cell memory formation after mild COVID-19. TCRdb reanalysed the 5' RACE reads using MiXCR and keeps one entry per CDR3 protein. Of 220,000 or so distinct CDR3 sequences in the sample, just over 9.5% were seen once. The sequencing input was PBMCs or a T cell subset sorted from them (not recorded which). Receptors originate from a man aged 18 to 29 who had mild COVID-19 (a few samples of this study predate the infection). Cell type and time point are not known.

This chain joins TRBV18 and TRBJ1-1; D unclear. V lost 6 bases and J lost 0, with 8 bases in between. This CDR3 spans 13 amino acids. Germline V gene sequence: CDR1 KGHSH, CDR2 LQKENI. The CDR3 bases are TGTGCCAGCTCGGGCGGTCTGAACACTGAAGCTTTCTTT. Its translation is CASSGGLNTEAFF.

The genes are TRBV9 and TRBJ2-4, with TRBD2 matching over 8 bases. This CDR3 region has 15 residues. Germline assignment: CDR1 SGDLS and CDR2 YYNGEE. V dropped 0 bases and J dropped 8; count of bases not matched to a gene: 7. The CDR3 DNA follows: TGTGCCAGCAGCGTAGAGGGACTAGTATCCGACATTCAGTACTTC. Protein: CASSVEGLVSDIQYF.

This clonotype was seen repeatedly, ten times or more. This chain's CDR3 is CASSVQQGSGDQYF. CDR3 DNA: TGCGCCAGCAGCGTACAACAGGGGAGTGGGGACCAGTACTTC. The chain recombines TRBV5-1 with TRBJ2-5; 7 bases agree with TRBD1. The V gene's germline CDR1 is SGHRS and CDR2 YFSETQ. The CDR3 loop spans 14 amino acids. V gave up 4 bases and J gave up 10 bases; unmatched junction bases: 13.

This clonotype occurred a few times. This chain links TRBV19 with TRBJ2-1; 9 nucleotides match TRBD2. With 3 bases clipped from V and 9 bases from J, the junction kept 9 bases outside the gene matches. The CDR3 is 15 residues long. The germline gives CDR1 LNHDA, CDR2 SQIVND (reference sequence). CDR3 sequence reads: CASSIAGTSIGEQFF. The CDR3 DNA follows: TGTGCCAGTAGTATTGCCGGGACTAGCATAGGTGAGCAGTTCTTC.

In this sample, this clonotype turned up many times. The chain carries TRBV20-1 and TRBJ2-1; 10 bases match TRBD2. Trimming took 5 bases from V and 10 from J; bases not matched to a gene: 8. CDR3 size: 13 residues. Germline assignment: CDR1 DFQATT and CDR2 SNEGSKA (reference sequence). CDR3 in amino acids: CSAQAGGDREQFF. The CDR3 bases are TGCAGTGCTCAAGCGGGGGGGGACAGGGAGCAGTTCTTC.

This chain joins TRBV28 and TRBJ2-7; TRBD2 matches at 9 bases. CDR1 and CDR2 (germline): MDHEN, SYDVKM. The junction had 9 bases not matched to a gene; V was cut back by 8 bases and J by 4 bases. The CDR3 totals 14 residues. The CDR3 spells CASVPSSGVYEQYV. The CDR3 DNA reads as TGTGCCAGCGTGCCGTCTAGCGGGGTGTACGAGCAGTACGTC.

This clonotype came up a few times. This sequence joins TRBV5-1 and TRBJ2-3; 8 bases align to TRBD2. Germline V lookup: CDR1 SGHRS, CDR2 YFSETQ. The length of the CDR3 is 18 residues. The V gene end was trimmed by 0 bases and the J gene end by 2 bases; junction bases not matched to a gene: 11. The chain's CDR3 is CASSLGLAGGGLTDTQYF. The CDR3 DNA is TGCGCCAGCAGCTTGGGGCTAGCCGGGGGGGGCCTCACAGATACGCAGTATTTT.

This clonotype was detected a few times. The V and J genes are TRBV2 and TRBJ2-5; D uncertain. This CDR3 spans 13 amino acids. Germline V gene sequence: CDR1 SNHLY, CDR2 FYNNEI. Trimming took off 4 bases at V and 2 bases at J, with 8 bases between the two ends. CDR3: CASSGDGQETQYF. DNA for the CDR3: TGTGCCAGCAGTGGCGACGGACAAGAGACCCAGTACTTC.

This clonotype has just a few counts. The chain employs TRBV4-3 and TRBJ2-7, with 10 bases identical to TRBD2. V lost 0 bases and J lost 4; bases outside the gene matches: 6. Germline CDR1 is LGHNA and CDR2 is YSLEER. The CDR3 consists of 16 residues. CDR3: CASSQDILAGKYEQYF. CDR3 nucleotide sequence: TGCGCCAGCAGCCAAGATATACTAGCGGGGAAATACGAGCAGTACTTC.

This sequence joins TRBV10-2 and TRBJ1-5; 8 nucleotides agree with TRBD1. The trim removed 4 bases at V and 4 bases at J, leaving 9 bases unmatched. CDR3 length: 16 amino acids. Germline CDR1 is WSHSY and CDR2 is SAAADI. The chain's CDR3 is CASSAHNRGANQPQHF. The CDR3 region has the DNA TGCGCCAGCAGTGCTCACAACAGGGGGGCTAATCAGCCCCAGCATTTT.

The chain couples TRBV9 to TRBJ2-1, with 8 nucleotides matching TRBD2. Trimming removed 4 bases from V and 2 bases from J; junction bases left unmatched: 5. The CDR3 runs to 15 residues. CDR1 and CDR2 from the germline V gene are SGDLS and YYNGEE. The CDR3 DNA reads TGTGCCAGCAGCTTGGGGCGGGGGGCCTACAATGAGCAGTTCTTC. This sequence encodes CASSLGRGAYNEQFF.

This chain joins TRBV6-2 or TRBV6-3 and TRBJ2-7; D unclear. CDR3 length: 14 residues. V was shortened by 5 bases and J by 5 bases, with 16 bases between the two germline ends. CDR1 is MNHEY and CDR2 is SVGEGT in the germline V gene. The CDR3 region has the DNA TGTGCCAGCAGTCGGCCGGAACCCACCGACGAGCAGTACTTC. This sequence encodes CASSRPEPTDEQYF.

This chain uses TRBV9 with TRBJ2-5; possible D gene TRBD1, 6 bases. The V gene's germline CDR1 is SGDLS and CDR2 YYNGEE. CDR3 size: 15 residues. Trimming took off 1 base at V and 1 base at J, with 11 bases between the two ends. CDR3 residues: CASSVSSGVQETQYF. CDR3 DNA sequence: TGTGCCAGCAGCGTAAGCTCAGGGGTCCAAGAGACCCAGTACTTC.

The chain joins TRBV6-5 to TRBJ1-3; 9 bases fit TRBD1. V dropped 4 bases and J dropped 11; count of bases not matched to a gene: 12. The germline V gene encodes CDR1 MNHEY and CDR2 SVGAGI. The CDR3 length is 15 residues. CDR3 sequence: CASSSEPGQGFAIYF. The CDR3 bases are TGTGCCAGCAGTTCAGAACCGGGACAGGGTTTCGCCATATATTTT.

This clonotype was seen repeatedly, ten times or more. The chain is built from TRBV28 and TRBJ2-1, with 12 positions matching TRBD2. The J segment lost 7 bases and the V segment lost 4 bases, leaving 8 bases of the junction unmatched. The germline CDR1 and CDR2 sequences are MDHEN and SYDVKM. This CDR3 spans 16 amino acids. For the CDR3, the DNA is TGTGCCAGCAGTTCTGCCGGACTAGCGGGGCGGAATGAGCAGTTCTTC. Its translation is CASSSAGLAGRNEQFF.

This clonotype was counted at least ten times. J is TRBJ2-1 and V is TRBV5-1, with 7 nucleotides matching TRBD2. Germline-derived CDR1 and CDR2 are SGHRS and YFSETQ. Unmatched junction bases numbered 12, after V lost 2 bases and J lost 4 bases. The CDR3 loop spans 17 amino acids. The chain's CDR3 is CASSFRMGRVDYNEQFF. Here the CDR3 DNA reads TGCGCCAGCAGCTTCAGGATGGGGAGGGTGGATTACAATGAGCAGTTCTTC.

The CDR3 nucleotides read TGCGCCAGCAGCTTCCGGGACAGCATTCAACCCCCGGCTAGTGAGCAGTTCTTC. Its translation is CASSFRDSIQPPASEQFF. The chain employs TRBV5-1 and TRBJ2-1; TRBD1 matches 7 bases. Trimming removed 2 bases from V and 9 bases from J; junction bases left unmatched: 20. Per germline, CDR1 SGHRS and CDR2 YFSETQ. CDR3 size: 18 residues.

This clonotype was observed many times. V and J are TRBV4-3 and TRBJ2-1, with no clear D. Germline V CDR1 and CDR2: LGHNA, YSLEER. V was cut by 0 bases and J by 1 base, with 10 bases left in between. This CDR3 has 16 amino acids. The DNA of the CDR3 is TGCGCCAGCAGCCAAGAAGGGCGTCATTCCTACAATGAGCAGTTCTTC. It translates to CASSQEGRHSYNEQFF.

This clonotype has a handful of counts. This sequence joins TRBV5-1 and TRBJ2-2; D might be TRBD2 (6 bases). V lost 1 base and J 4 bases, leaving 14 bases between the germline ends. Germline V gene data show CDR1 as SGHRS and CDR2 as YFSETQ. This CDR3 is 16 amino acids long. The DNA for the CDR3 is TGCGCCAGCAGCTTGCCCCGCGGGATCGGCACCGGGGAGCTGTTTTTT. It encodes CASSLPRGIGTGELFF. Full variable domain (remainder filled in from reference TRBV5-1 and TRBJ2-2): KAGVTQTPRYLIKTRGQQVTLSCSPISGHRSVSWYQQTPGQGLQFLFEYFSETQRNKGNFPGRFSGRQFSNSRSEMNVSTLELGDSALYLCASSLPRGIGTGELFFGEGSRLTVL.

This clonotype has more than one count but fewer than ten. The V call is TRBV20-1, the J call TRBJ2-7; 7 bases are shared with TRBD2. V was pared by 6 bases and J by 3 bases, with 5 bases of the junction left unmatched. Germline CDR1 reads DFQATT; CDR2 reads SNEGSKA (reference sequence). The CDR3 has 12 residues. The CDR3 DNA is TGCAGTGCCAAAAGCGGGGACTACGAGCAGTACTTC. It specifies CSAKSGDYEQYF.

The DNA of the CDR3 is TGTGCCAGCAGCAATAGCGGGGGGGCATCGGGGGAGCTGTTTTTT. The encoded protein is CASSNSGGASGELFF. The chain employs TRBV5-6 and TRBJ2-2, with 11 bases that match TRBD2. CDR3 length equals 15 residues. The J segment lost 8 bases and the V segment lost 4 bases, leaving 7 bases of the junction unmatched. The germline gives CDR1 SGHDT, CDR2 YYEEEE.

This chain links TRBV6-2 or TRBV6-3 with TRBJ1-1, with D perhaps TRBD1 (6 bases). Germline CDR1 and CDR2: MNHEY and SVGEGT. The CDR3 has 15 residues. V was trimmed by 7 bases and J by 6 bases, leaving 21 bases between them. The CDR3 loop is CASIQPGQGRAEAFF. Here the CDR3 DNA reads TGTGCCAGCATTCAACCGGGGCAGGGGCGAGCTGAAGCTTTCTTT.

The rearrangement uses TRBV4-1 and TRBJ2-7; 9 positions agree with TRBD1. The CDR3 extends over 14 amino acids. CDR1 is MGHRA and CDR2 is YSYEKL in the germline V gene. V dropped 4 bases and J dropped 7; count of bases not matched to a gene: 8. The CDR3: CASSPRDRAGEQYV. CDR3 nucleotides: TGCGCCAGCAGCCCCCGGGACAGGGCGGGGGAGCAGTACGTC.

CDR3 sequence reads: CASSHGSSGDYGYTF. In DNA form, the CDR3 reads TGTGCCAGCAGCCATGGCAGTAGCGGGGACTATGGCTACACCTTC. The chain recombines TRBV4-2 with TRBJ1-2; D is ambiguous. The ends were cut back, 3 bases at V and 3 bases at J, with 14 bases in the middle. CDR3 size: 15 residues. The germline V gene encodes CDR1 LGHNA and CDR2 YNFKEQ.

There are many counts of this clonotype. V and J are TRBV6-5 and TRBJ1-1; 7 nucleotides line up with TRBD1. The CDR3 spans 15 residues. Germline V gene data show CDR1 as MNHEY and CDR2 as SVGAGI. Trimming cost V 4 bases and J 2 bases; bases outside gene matches: 7. The CDR3 reads CASSSTGQGNTEAFF. The CDR3 DNA is TGTGCCAGCAGTTCGACAGGGCAGGGAAACACTGAAGCTTTCTTT.

The chain carries TRBV7-2 and TRBJ2-1; weak D call: TRBD2 (6 bases). This CDR3 comprises 12 residues. Looked up from germline, CDR1 is SGHTA and CDR2 is FQGNSA. V was cut by 6 bases and J by 12 bases, with 15 bases left in between. The CDR3 region is CASSPTSLLQFF. CDR3 in DNA: TGTGCCAGCAGTCCTACTAGCCTCCTGCAGTTCTTC.

This clonotype was found a few times. The chain employs TRBV7-3 and TRBJ2-2; maybe TRBD2 (5 bases). With 4 bases removed from V and 1 base from J, the gap between germline ends came to 7 bases. Germline CDR1 is SGHTA and CDR2 is FQGTGA. This CDR3 comprises 14 residues. This CDR3 is CASSSGENTGELFF. The DNA of the CDR3 is TGTGCCAGCAGCTCCGGGGAGAACACCGGGGAGCTGTTTTTT. Using reference TRBV7-3 and TRBJ2-2 for the parts outside the CDR3, the full variable domain is GAGVSQTPSNKVTEKGKYVELRCDPISGHTALYWYRQSLGQGPEFLIYFQGTGAADDSGLPNDRFFAVRPEGSVSTLKIQRTERGDSAVYLCASSSGENTGELFFGEGSRLTVL.

This clonotype came up a few times. This chain connects TRBV9 to TRBJ1-1, with 7 positions matching TRBD1. The CDR3 is 16 amino acids. Germline CDR1 is SGDLS and CDR2 is YYNGEE. V lost 3 bases, J lost 2 bases, and 10 bases stayed unmatched. The CDR3 DNA is TGTGCCAGCAGCGCTTACCCCGGGACAGCTAACACTGAAGCTTTCTTT. Its translation: CASSAYPGTANTEAFF. The variable domain in full, completed from reference TRBV9 and TRBJ1-1, reads DSGVTQTPKHLITATGQRVTLRCSPRSGDLSVYWYQQSLDQGLQFLIQYYNGEERAKGNILERFSAQQFPDLHSELNLSSLELGDSALYFCASSAYPGTANTEAFFGQGTRLTVV.

This clonotype was picked up many times. The genes are TRBV11-1 and TRBJ2-1; 10 bases are a match to TRBD1. The CDR3 consists of 15 residues. Germline V gives CDR1 SGHAT, CDR2 FQDESV (reference sequence). V dropped 5 bases and J dropped 10; count of bases not matched to a gene: 11. CDR3 in amino acids: CASSIISGQGVEQFF. CDR3 in DNA: TGTGCCAGCAGCATTATCTCCGGACAGGGGGTCGAGCAGTTCTTC.

V and J are TRBV20-1 and TRBJ2-5, with D possibly matching TRBD2 (6 bases). V gave up 3 bases and J gave up 5 bases, with 16 bases separating them. The germline V gene encodes CDR1 DFQATT and CDR2 SNEGSKA (reference sequence). This CDR3 region has 14 residues. Written as DNA, the CDR3 is TGCAGTGCTAGCCGCGCCGGAGGGGCCGAGACCCAGTACTTC. Translating it yields CSASRAGGAETQYF.